Listed below are T cell receptor beta chains from one sample, sequenced in a study of T cells in Graves' hyperthyroidism and ophthalmopathy. TCRdb called the multiplex PCR reads again in MiXCR, with one record for every CDR3 protein. The table records about 560,000 distinct CDR3 sequences, 15% to 18% of them present only once. Sequenced: blood. Every receptor here comes from a woman under 40 with Graves' hyperthyroidism. The CDR3 runs from the conserved cysteine through the conserved F or W. Fields, in order: clone size, J gene, V gene, D gene, CDR3 protein, CDR3 DNA. The D gene is left open where the match is weak. Clone size appears in some rows only: once, few, many, or a class for an expanded clone.

>many|TRBJ2-1|TRBV20-1|-
CSAKDGADTYNEQFF
TGCAGTGCTAAAGACGGGGCAGATACCTACAATGAGCAGTTCTTC
>-|TRBJ2-3|TRBV5-5|-
CASSPWTSLTDTQYF
TGTGCCAGCAGCCCCTGGACAAGCCTCACAGATACGCAGTATTTT
>few|TRBJ1-6|TRBV7-2|TRBD1
CASSQKLEGAVYNSPLHF
TGTGCCAGCAGCCAGAAGCTGGAGGGGGCCGTTTATAATTCACCCCTCCACTTT
>many|TRBJ2-3|TRBV18|-
CASSPIVTDTQYF
TGTGCCAGCTCACCGATAGTCACAGATACGCAGTATTTT
>many|TRBJ2-5|TRBV7-9|-
CASSFISRERETQYF
TGTGCCAGCAGCTTTATCTCTCGGGAGAGGGAGACCCAGTACTTC
>many|TRBJ2-5|TRBV5-1|TRBD1
CASSRGQGRQETQYF
TGTGCCAGCAGCCGCGGACAGGGCCGACAAGAGACCCAGTACTTC
>few|TRBJ2-5|TRBV20-1|TRBD2
CSAPINSGRAETQYF
TGCAGTGCCCCAATTAATAGCGGGAGGGCAGAGACCCAGTACTTC
>many|TRBJ1-1|TRBV18|TRBD1
CASSPPGQANTEAFF
TGTGCCAGCTCACCCCCGGGACAGGCAAACACTGAAGCTTTCTTT
>few|TRBJ2-6|TRBV28|-
CASSASEAGANVLTF
TGTGCCAGCAGTGCCTCAGAAGCTGGGGCCAACGTCCTGACTTTC
>-|TRBJ2-3|TRBV14|-
CASSQPPDVSSTDTQYF
TGTGCCAGCAGCCAGCCCCCGGATGTTTCTAGCACAGATACGCAGTATTTT
>-|TRBJ2-2|TRBV4-3|-
CASSPQGGATGELFF
TGCGCCAGCAGCCCCCAGGGCGGTGCGACCGGGGAGCTGTTTTTT
>many|TRBJ2-3|TRBV7-2|-
CASSLVAEHTDTQYF
TGTGCCAGCAGCTTAGTAGCGGAGCACACAGATACGCAGTATTTT
>few|TRBJ2-6|TRBV11-2|-
CASSFDLSGANVLTF
TGTGCCAGCAGCTTTGACCTCTCTGGGGCCAACGTCCTGACTTTC
>-|TRBJ2-1|TRBV4-3|TRBD2
CASSIAGDTNQFF
TGCGCCAGCAGTATAGCGGGAGATACTAACCAGTTCTTC
>few|TRBJ2-2|TRBV7-3|TRBD2
CASSFTGTSGIGELFF
TGTGCCAGCAGCTTCACCGGGACTAGCGGGATCGGGGAGCTGTTTTTT
>-|TRBJ2-3|TRBV9|TRBD2
CASSLIGPAGATSDTQYF
TGTGCCAGCAGCCTAATCGGGCCTGCGGGAGCTACGTCAGATACGCAGTATTTT
>-|TRBJ2-1|TRBV15|TRBD2
CATSRSSGRAYNEQFF
TGTGCCACCAGCAGAAGTAGCGGGAGGGCCTACAATGAGCAGTTCTTC
>few|TRBJ2-1|TRBV20-1|-
CSAYSIPGVDEQFF
TGCAGTGCATATAGCATTCCTGGGGTCGATGAGCAGTTCTTC
>-|TRBJ2-5|TRBV10-3|TRBD1
CATWTGEETQYF
TGTGCCACCTGGACAGGGGAAGAGACCCAGTACTTC
>few|TRBJ2-7|TRBV24-1|-
CATSDLWSYEQYF
TGTGCCACCAGTGATTTGTGGTCCTACGAGCAGTACTTC
>many|TRBJ1-1|TRBV20-1|-
CSAIGQLTEAFF
TGCAGTGCCATTGGACAACTCACTGAAGCTTTCTTT
>many|TRBJ2-1|TRBV30|-
CAWSGGLGGNEQFF
TGTGCCTGGAGTGGAGGCTTAGGGGGCAATGAGCAGTTCTTC
>many|TRBJ2-1|TRBV5-1|-
CASSLVPADSYNEQFF
TGCGCCAGCAGCTTGGTCCCAGCGGACTCCTACAATGAGCAGTTCTTC
>-|TRBJ2-1|TRBV10-3|-
CAISEGGSYNEQFF
TGTGCCATCAGTGAAGGGGGGTCCTACAATGAGCAGTTCTTC
>many|TRBJ2-3|TRBV24-1|TRBD1
CATSDLGQGSTDTQYF
TGTGCCACCAGTGACCTCGGACAGGGCAGCACAGATACGCAGTATTTT
>many|TRBJ2-7|TRBV7-2|-
CASSKGSQAYEQYF
TGTGCCAGCAGCAAGGGGAGCCAGGCCTACGAGCAGTACTTC
>-|TRBJ2-7|TRBV4-3|-
CASSLDRTSSYEQYF
TGCGCCAGCAGCCTCGACCGGACCAGCTCCTACGAGCAGTACTTC
>many|TRBJ2-3|TRBV28|-
CASSFPRELYDTQYF
TGTGCCAGCAGTTTCCCCCGGGAGCTGTATGATACGCAGTATTTT